The rows below give T cell receptor beta chains drawn from one sample of a study of blood T cell repertoires in COVID-19. The method was immunoSEQ multiplex PCR; TCRdb's version includes in-frame clones alone and lacks a portion of them. Here the sample spans 130,000 to 150,000 clones, 87% being singletons. The sample was peripheral blood. These receptors originate from a woman in her forties or fifties with acute or convalescent COVID-19. Each CDR3 is given with its conserved first and last residue. Each record gives: D gene, clone size, V gene, J gene, CDR3 protein, CDR3 DNA. The D gene is left open where the match is weak. For some rows the clone size is stated as once, few or many, or as a class when expanded; others skip it.

d_gene: TRBD1; abundance: NA; v_gene: TRBV30; j_gene: TRBJ1-2; CDR3aa: CAWSNSGGWGYTF; CDR3nt: TGTGCCTGGAGTAACTCAGGGGGCTGGGGCTACACCTTC
d_gene: TRBD2; abundance: NA; v_gene: TRBV27; j_gene: TRBJ2-1; CDR3aa: CATGGTPSSYNEQFF; CDR3nt: TGTGCCACGGGAGGGACACCGAGTTCCTACAATGAGCAGTTCTTC
d_gene: NA; abundance: NA; v_gene: TRBV9; j_gene: TRBJ2-7; CDR3aa: CASSVAGHLTAYEQYF; CDR3nt: TGTGCCAGCAGCGTAGCCGGACACCTGACCGCCTACGAGCAGTACTTC
d_gene: NA; abundance: NA; v_gene: TRBV6-6; j_gene: TRBJ1-1; CDR3aa: CASSYEQDWRTEAFF; CDR3nt: TGTGCCAGCAGTTACGAGCAGGACTGGCGGACTGAAGCTTTCTTT
d_gene: TRBD1; abundance: NA; v_gene: TRBV3-1/TRBV3-2; j_gene: TRBJ2-1; CDR3aa: CASSLWTGEYNEQFF; CDR3nt: TGTGCCAGCAGCCTTTGGACAGGGGAGTACAATGAGCAGTTCTTC
d_gene: NA; abundance: NA; v_gene: TRBV7-3; j_gene: TRBJ2-1; CDR3aa: CASSLTHSNEQFF; CDR3nt: TGTGCCAGCAGCTTAACCCACTCAAATGAGCAGTTCTTC
d_gene: NA; abundance: NA; v_gene: TRBV27; j_gene: TRBJ1-1; CDR3aa: CASSLLGRVTEAFF; CDR3nt: TGTGCCAGCAGTTTATTAGGGAGGGTAACTGAAGCTTTCTTT
d_gene: NA; abundance: NA; v_gene: TRBV18; j_gene: TRBJ2-7; CDR3aa: CASSPTGTYEQYF; CDR3nt: TGTGCCAGCTCACCCACCGGTACCTACGAGCAGTACTTC
d_gene: TRBD2; abundance: NA; v_gene: TRBV6-1; j_gene: TRBJ2-1; CDR3aa: CASSELAGGSYNEQFF; CDR3nt: TGTGCCAGCAGTGAACTAGCGGGAGGCTCCTACAATGAGCAGTTCTTC
d_gene: NA; abundance: NA; v_gene: TRBV27; j_gene: TRBJ2-5; CDR3aa: CASSATRETQYF; CDR3nt: TGTGCCAGCAGTGCCACCCGGGAGACCCAGTACTTC
d_gene: NA; abundance: NA; v_gene: TRBV5-4; j_gene: TRBJ2-7; CDR3aa: CASSRGYEQYF; CDR3nt: TGTGCCAGCAGCCGCGGTTACGAGCAGTACTTC
d_gene: TRBD1; abundance: NA; v_gene: TRBV29-1; j_gene: TRBJ1-2; CDR3aa: CSVDKTGANYGYTF; CDR3nt: TGCAGCGTTGACAAGACAGGGGCTAACTATGGCTACACCTTC
d_gene: TRBD2; abundance: NA; v_gene: TRBV9; j_gene: TRBJ2-7; CDR3aa: CASSAGLDYEQYF; CDR3nt: TGTGCCAGCAGCGCAGGACTAGATTACGAGCAGTACTTC
d_gene: NA; abundance: few; v_gene: TRBV2; j_gene: TRBJ1-2; CDR3aa: CASSEQGRLGYTF; CDR3nt: TGTGCCAGCAGTGAACAGGGAAGGTTAGGCTACACCTTC
d_gene: TRBD1; abundance: once; v_gene: TRBV10-2; j_gene: TRBJ1-2; CDR3aa: CASSEPLTGANYDYTF; CDR3nt: TGCGCCAGCAGTGAGCCCCTGACAGGGGCTAACTATGACTACACCTTC
d_gene: TRBD2; abundance: NA; v_gene: TRBV2; j_gene: TRBJ2-7; CDR3aa: CASSPGTSGIYEQYF; CDR3nt: TGTGCCAGCAGTCCCGGGACTAGCGGGATTTACGAGCAGTACTTC
d_gene: TRBD1; abundance: NA; v_gene: TRBV23-1; j_gene: TRBJ2-7; CDR3aa: CASSQSTGSCAEQYF; CDR3nt: TGCGCCAGCAGTCAATCGACAGGGAGTTGTGCCGAGCAGTACTTC
d_gene: TRBD2; abundance: NA; v_gene: TRBV5-6; j_gene: TRBJ2-3; CDR3aa: CASTPGGGAGDTQYF; CDR3nt: TGTGCCAGCACCCCGGGCGGGGGGGCCGGAGATACGCAGTATTTT
d_gene: NA; abundance: NA; v_gene: TRBV12-3/TRBV12-4; j_gene: TRBJ2-7; CDR3aa: CASSFQRRGEQYF; CDR3nt: TGTGCCAGCAGTTTCCAGAGGAGGGGCGAGCAGTACTTC
d_gene: TRBD1; abundance: NA; v_gene: TRBV19; j_gene: TRBJ1-5; CDR3aa: CASSPPDRAPLDQPQHF; CDR3nt: TGTGCCAGTAGTCCACCGGACAGGGCTCCCCTCGATCAGCCCCAGCATTTT
d_gene: NA; abundance: NA; v_gene: TRBV27; j_gene: TRBJ1-2; CDR3aa: CASSHGRPDVQLRGYGYTF; CDR3nt: TGTGCCAGCAGTCACGGACGGCCAGACGTTCAACTCCGGGGCTATGGCTACACCTTC
d_gene: NA; abundance: NA; v_gene: TRBV7-9; j_gene: TRBJ2-7; CDR3aa: CASSLKGRGEQYF; CDR3nt: TGTGCCAGCAGCTTAAAGGGGCGGGGCGAGCAGTACTTC
d_gene: TRBD1; abundance: once; v_gene: TRBV5-6; j_gene: TRBJ1-1; CDR3aa: CASSLTDRGLTEAFF; CDR3nt: TGTGCCAGCAGCCTTACAGACAGGGGATTGACTGAAGCTTTCTTT
d_gene: TRBD1; abundance: NA; v_gene: TRBV10-3; j_gene: TRBJ1-6; CDR3aa: CAISVTGEDSPLHF; CDR3nt: TGTGCCATCAGTGTGACAGGGGAGGATTCACCCCTCCACTTT
d_gene: TRBD1; abundance: NA; v_gene: TRBV19; j_gene: TRBJ1-2; CDR3aa: CASSQDRDYGYTF; CDR3nt: TGTGCCAGCTCCCAAGACAGGGACTATGGCTACACCTTC
d_gene: TRBD1; abundance: NA; v_gene: TRBV5-1; j_gene: TRBJ1-5; CDR3aa: CASSLVPTGTGVDQPQHF; CDR3nt: TGCGCCAGCAGCTTGGTCCCCACCGGGACAGGGGTTGATCAGCCCCAGCATTTT
d_gene: TRBD1; abundance: NA; v_gene: TRBV27; j_gene: TRBJ2-7; CDR3aa: CASSSGPRSGTGSAYEQYF; CDR3nt: TGTGCCAGCAGCTCGGGTCCCCGGTCCGGGACAGGGAGTGCCTACGAGCAGTACTTC
d_gene: NA; abundance: NA; v_gene: TRBV12-3/TRBV12-4; j_gene: TRBJ1-1; CDR3aa: CASSLAGDTEAFF; CDR3nt: TGTGCCAGCAGTTTAGCAGGAGACACTGAAGCTTTCTTT
d_gene: TRBD2; abundance: NA; v_gene: TRBV6-4; j_gene: TRBJ2-3; CDR3aa: CASSELGGEKDTQYF; CDR3nt: TGTGCCAGCAGTGAATTGGGGGGGGAAAAAGATACGCAGTATTTT
d_gene: NA; abundance: few; v_gene: TRBV28; j_gene: TRBJ2-2; CDR3aa: CASSFLSSFGELFF; CDR3nt: TGTGCCAGCAGTTTCTTATCGAGTTTCGGGGAGCTGTTTTTT
d_gene: TRBD1; abundance: NA; v_gene: TRBV2; j_gene: TRBJ2-2; CDR3aa: CASSELGRGQYTGELFF; CDR3nt: TGTGCCAGCAGTGAACTTGGCAGGGGGCAATACACCGGGGAGCTGTTTTTT
d_gene: TRBD1; abundance: NA; v_gene: TRBV18; j_gene: TRBJ1-1; CDR3aa: CASSPPFAQGETEAFF; CDR3nt: TGTGCCAGCTCACCACCGTTTGCCCAGGGGGAGACTGAAGCTTTCTTT
d_gene: NA; abundance: NA; v_gene: TRBV5-8; j_gene: TRBJ1-6; CDR3aa: CASSLTRGYSPLHF; CDR3nt: TGTGCCAGCAGCTTGACCAGGGGTTATTCACCCCTCCACTTT
d_gene: TRBD1; abundance: NA; v_gene: TRBV14; j_gene: TRBJ2-5; CDR3aa: CASSYYRGLKETQYF; CDR3nt: TGTGCCAGCAGCTACTACAGGGGGCTTAAGGAGACCCAGTACTTC
d_gene: NA; abundance: NA; v_gene: TRBV7-8; j_gene: TRBJ1-4; CDR3aa: CASSRMAGVEKLFF; CDR3nt: TGTGCCAGCAGCCGAATGGCAGGGGTGGAAAAACTGTTTTTT
d_gene: NA; abundance: NA; v_gene: TRBV12-3/TRBV12-4; j_gene: TRBJ1-2; CDR3aa: CASSLSDYGYTF; CDR3nt: TGTGCCAGCAGTTTGTCGGACTATGGCTACACCTTC
d_gene: TRBD1; abundance: NA; v_gene: TRBV6-2/TRBV6-3; j_gene: TRBJ1-2; CDR3aa: CASSRQGKYGYTF; CDR3nt: TGTGCCAGCAGTCGACAGGGGAAATATGGCTACACCTTC
d_gene: NA; abundance: NA; v_gene: TRBV29-1; j_gene: TRBJ1-1; CDR3aa: CSASGDNTEAFF; CDR3nt: TGCAGCGCCTCTGGAGATAACACTGAAGCTTTCTTT
d_gene: NA; abundance: NA; v_gene: TRBV29-1; j_gene: TRBJ1-2; CDR3aa: CSVGDSGAYGYTF; CDR3nt: TGCAGCGTAGGCGACAGTGGGGCTTATGGCTACACCTTC
d_gene: NA; abundance: NA; v_gene: TRBV6-5; j_gene: TRBJ1-4; CDR3aa: CASSLSRQASEKLFF; CDR3nt: TGTGCCAGCAGTCTTTCCCGACAGGCTTCAGAAAAACTGTTTTTT
d_gene: TRBD1; abundance: once; v_gene: TRBV4-1; j_gene: TRBJ2-2; CDR3aa: CASSQDWDRGHTGELFF; CDR3nt: TGCGCCAGCAGCCAAGATTGGGACAGGGGGCACACCGGGGAGCTGTTTTTT
d_gene: NA; abundance: NA; v_gene: TRBV9; j_gene: TRBJ1-4; CDR3aa: CASSVGGNFEKLFF; CDR3nt: TGTGCCAGCAGCGTGGGAGGGAATTTCGAAAAACTGTTTTTT
d_gene: NA; abundance: NA; v_gene: TRBV30; j_gene: TRBJ1-2; CDR3aa: CAWSVQGTGGYGYTF; CDR3nt: TGTGCCTGGAGTGTTCAGGGAACGGGGGGGTATGGCTACACCTTC
d_gene: NA; abundance: NA; v_gene: TRBV9; j_gene: TRBJ1-1; CDR3aa: CASRLTPNTEAFF; CDR3nt: TGTGCCAGCAGGTTAACACCGAACACTGAAGCTTTCTTT
d_gene: NA; abundance: NA; v_gene: TRBV7-3; j_gene: TRBJ2-1; CDR3aa: CASSPTAGTSSSYNEQFF; CDR3nt: TGTGCCAGCAGCCCCACCGCGGGAACTTCGAGCTCCTACAATGAGCAGTTCTTC
d_gene: NA; abundance: NA; v_gene: TRBV5-1; j_gene: TRBJ2-7; CDR3aa: CASSPLGGAYEQYF; CDR3nt: TGCGCCAGCAGTCCCTTAGGGGGAGCATACGAGCAGTACTTC
d_gene: NA; abundance: NA; v_gene: TRBV5-1; j_gene: TRBJ1-5; CDR3aa: CASSLDNSEDQPQHF; CDR3nt: TGCGCCAGCAGCTTGGATAACAGTGAAGATCAGCCCCAGCATTTT
d_gene: TRBD1; abundance: NA; v_gene: TRBV12-5; j_gene: TRBJ1-1; CDR3aa: CASGLGTDRGNTEAFF; CDR3nt: TGTGCTAGTGGTTTGGGCACCGACAGGGGGAACACTGAAGCTTTCTTT
d_gene: NA; abundance: NA; v_gene: TRBV30; j_gene: TRBJ2-1; CDR3aa: CAWRQSSYNEQFF; CDR3nt: TGTGCCTGGAGACAGAGCTCCTACAATGAGCAGTTCTTC
d_gene: TRBD2; abundance: NA; v_gene: TRBV7-6; j_gene: TRBJ2-3; CDR3aa: CASRPGLESTDTQYF; CDR3nt: TGTGCCAGCAGACCAGGACTAGAAAGCACAGATACGCAGTATTTT
d_gene: NA; abundance: NA; v_gene: TRBV19; j_gene: TRBJ2-1; CDR3aa: CASSTGQPYNEQFF; CDR3nt: TGTGCCAGTAGTACCGGACAGCCCTACAATGAGCAGTTCTTC
d_gene: TRBD1; abundance: NA; v_gene: TRBV28; j_gene: TRBJ1-2; CDR3aa: CAILTGGYYGYTF; CDR3nt: TGTGCCATCTTGACAGGGGGGTACTATGGCTACACCTTC
d_gene: NA; abundance: NA; v_gene: TRBV21-1; j_gene: TRBJ1-2; CDR3aa: CASSKRSETPGDGYTF; CDR3nt: TGTGCCAGCAGCAAAAGGTCGGAAACCCCAGGCGATGGCTACACCTTC
d_gene: TRBD1; abundance: NA; v_gene: TRBV19; j_gene: TRBJ1-2; CDR3aa: CASTDRGAYGYTF; CDR3nt: TGTGCCAGTACCGACAGGGGCGCGTATGGCTACACCTTC
d_gene: NA; abundance: few; v_gene: TRBV5-1; j_gene: TRBJ2-7; CDR3aa: CASSLEGQAYEQYF; CDR3nt: TGCGCCAGCAGCTTGGAGGGACAAGCCTACGAGCAGTACTTC